This T cell receptor beta chain was documented in a study of cytomegalovirus exposure and HLA in healthy donors. The PCR made use of 60 Vbeta and 13 Jbeta primers. Sequencing was performed with immunoSEQ multiplex PCR; in TCRdb, only in-frame clones are kept and a portion is missing. The data hold over 150,000 clones, with about 82% observed a single time. Germline lookup yields CDR1 SGHAT and CDR2 FQNNGV. The length of the CDR3 is 15 residues. V lost 0 bases to trimming and J lost 7 bases; unmatched junction nucleotides: 8. Of note for this clone: Antigen unknown.

The study, taken as a whole, reports: Immune exposure was documented only through CMV serostatus. Analyzed later, most CMV-associated TCR beta chains appeared HLA-restricted.

The clonotype originates from a woman in her 30s in good health and CMV-seropositive. This chain uses TRBV11-2 with TRBJ2-5; 7 bases match TRBD2. Sequenced sample: PBMCs. CDR3 bases: TGTGCCAGCAGCTTAGAAACTAGCGATCGAGGGACCCAGTACTTC. Encoded protein: CASSLETSDRGTQYF.